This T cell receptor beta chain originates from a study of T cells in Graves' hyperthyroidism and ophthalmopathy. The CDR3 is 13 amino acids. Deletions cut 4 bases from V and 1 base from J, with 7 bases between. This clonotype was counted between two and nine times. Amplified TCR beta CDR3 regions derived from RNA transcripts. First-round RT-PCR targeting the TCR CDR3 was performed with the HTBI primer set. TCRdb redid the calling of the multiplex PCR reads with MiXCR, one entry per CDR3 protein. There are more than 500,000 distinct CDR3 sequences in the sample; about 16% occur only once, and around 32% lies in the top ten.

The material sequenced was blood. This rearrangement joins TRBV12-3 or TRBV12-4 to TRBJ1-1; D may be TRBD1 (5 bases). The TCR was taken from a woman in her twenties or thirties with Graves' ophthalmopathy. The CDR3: CASSYRPNTEAFF. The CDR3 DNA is TGTGCCAGCAGTTACAGGCCGAACACTGAAGCTTTCTTT.